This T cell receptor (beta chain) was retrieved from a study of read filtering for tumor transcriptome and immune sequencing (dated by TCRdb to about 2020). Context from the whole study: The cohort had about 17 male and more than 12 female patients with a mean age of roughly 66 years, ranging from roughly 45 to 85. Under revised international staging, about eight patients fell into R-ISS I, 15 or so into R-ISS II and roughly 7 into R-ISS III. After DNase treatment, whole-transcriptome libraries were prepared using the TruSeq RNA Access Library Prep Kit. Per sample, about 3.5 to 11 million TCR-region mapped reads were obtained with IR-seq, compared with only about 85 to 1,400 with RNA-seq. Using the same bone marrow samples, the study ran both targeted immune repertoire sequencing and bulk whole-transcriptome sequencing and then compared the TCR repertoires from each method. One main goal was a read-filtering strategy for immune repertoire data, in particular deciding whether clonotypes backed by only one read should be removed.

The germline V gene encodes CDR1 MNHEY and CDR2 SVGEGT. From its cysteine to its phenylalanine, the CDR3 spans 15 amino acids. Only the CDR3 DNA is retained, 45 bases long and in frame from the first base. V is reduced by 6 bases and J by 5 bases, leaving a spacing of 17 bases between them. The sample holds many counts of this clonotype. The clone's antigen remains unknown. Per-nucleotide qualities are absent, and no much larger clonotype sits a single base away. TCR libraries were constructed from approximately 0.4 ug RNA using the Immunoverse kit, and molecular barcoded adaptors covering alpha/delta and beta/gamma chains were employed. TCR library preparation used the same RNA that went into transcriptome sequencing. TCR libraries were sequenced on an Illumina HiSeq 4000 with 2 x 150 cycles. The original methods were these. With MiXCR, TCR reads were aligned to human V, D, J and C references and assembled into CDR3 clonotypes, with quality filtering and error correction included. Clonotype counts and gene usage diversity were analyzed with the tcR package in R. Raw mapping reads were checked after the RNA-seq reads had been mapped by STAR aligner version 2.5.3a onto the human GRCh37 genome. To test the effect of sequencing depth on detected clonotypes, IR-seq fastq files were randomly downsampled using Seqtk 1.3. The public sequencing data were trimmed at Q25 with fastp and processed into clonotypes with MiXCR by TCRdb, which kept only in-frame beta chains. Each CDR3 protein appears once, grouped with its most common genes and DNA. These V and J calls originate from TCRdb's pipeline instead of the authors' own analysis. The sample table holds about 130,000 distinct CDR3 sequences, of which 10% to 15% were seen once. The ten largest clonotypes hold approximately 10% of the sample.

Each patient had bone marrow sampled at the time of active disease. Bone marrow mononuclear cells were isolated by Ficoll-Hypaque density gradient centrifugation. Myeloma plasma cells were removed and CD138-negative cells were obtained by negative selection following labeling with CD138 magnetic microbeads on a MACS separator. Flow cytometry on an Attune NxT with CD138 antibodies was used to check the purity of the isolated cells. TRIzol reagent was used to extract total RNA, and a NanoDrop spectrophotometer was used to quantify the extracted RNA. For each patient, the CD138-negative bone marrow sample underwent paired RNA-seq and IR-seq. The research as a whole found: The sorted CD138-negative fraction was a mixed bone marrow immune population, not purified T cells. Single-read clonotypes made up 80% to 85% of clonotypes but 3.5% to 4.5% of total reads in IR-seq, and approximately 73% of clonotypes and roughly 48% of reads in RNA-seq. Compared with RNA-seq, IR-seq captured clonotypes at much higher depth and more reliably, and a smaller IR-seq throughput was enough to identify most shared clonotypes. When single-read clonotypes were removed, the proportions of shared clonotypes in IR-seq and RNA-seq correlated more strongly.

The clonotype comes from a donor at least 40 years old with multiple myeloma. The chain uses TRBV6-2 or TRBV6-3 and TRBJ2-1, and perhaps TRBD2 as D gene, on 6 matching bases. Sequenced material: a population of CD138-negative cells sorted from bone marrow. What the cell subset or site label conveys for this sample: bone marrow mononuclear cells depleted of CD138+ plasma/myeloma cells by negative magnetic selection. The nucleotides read TGTGCCAGCAGCCTCGGGGCTGCGGGAAACAATGAGCAGTTCTTC. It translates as CASSLGAAGNNEQFF.